Listed below are T cell receptor beta chains from one sample, sequenced in a study of T-cell memory formation after mild COVID-19. TCRdb reprocessed the 5' RACE reads with MiXCR, giving one entry per CDR3 protein. In the table there are 400,000 to 500,000 distinct CDR3 sequences, around 19% of which are singletons. The sequenced sample consisted of PBMCs or a T cell subset sorted from them (not recorded which). These TCRs come from an adult woman who had mild COVID-19 (a few samples of this study predate the infection). Cell type and time point are not known. The CDR3 runs from the conserved cysteine through the conserved F or W. D genes are given only for firm matches. Some rows mark clone size as missing; the rest say once, few, many or name a class of expanded clone.

j_call clone_size d_call v_call cdr3_nt cdr3_aa
TRBJ2-1 - TRBD1 TRBV12-3/TRBV12-4 TGTGCCAGCAGTTCCCCGGGACAGGGTCTGAGTACCTCCTACAATGAGCAGTTCTTC CASSSPGQGLSTSYNEQFF
TRBJ1-4 few - TRBV7-6 TGTGCCAGCAGCTATGCAGGGGAAAAACTGTTTTTT CASSYAGEKLFF
TRBJ1-1 few TRBD1 TRBV27 TGTGCCAGCAGTTTAAACACCCTCCCAGGGGGCGGTTTTGAAGCTTTCTTT CASSLNTLPGGGFEAFF
TRBJ2-2 - TRBD2 TRBV12-3/TRBV12-4 TGTGCCAGCAGTTTAGGCCTAGCGGAAACCACCGGGGAGCTGTTTTTT CASSLGLAETTGELFF
TRBJ2-1 many - TRBV3-1 TGTGCCAGCAGCCGGAGGGGGGGGGCCTACAATGAGCAGTTCTTC CASSRRGGAYNEQFF
TRBJ2-3 few TRBD2 TRBV12-3/TRBV12-4 TGTGCCAGCAGTTACCTAGCGGGAAGCACAGATACGCAGTATTTT CASSYLAGSTDTQYF
TRBJ2-7 - - TRBV20-1 TGCAGTGCTAGAGATGGGAGTAGCGGTAACGAGCAGTACTTC CSARDGSSGNEQYF
TRBJ2-2 - TRBD2 TRBV12-3/TRBV12-4 TGTGCCAGCAGTTTTCGGGCGGGAGGGACCGGGGAGCTGTTTTTT CASSFRAGGTGELFF
TRBJ2-5 few - TRBV12-3/TRBV12-4 TGTGCCAGCAGCCCTCCTTACATGGGGCAGGGGACCCAGTACTTC CASSPPYMGQGTQYF
TRBJ1-5 - - TRBV6-5 TGTGCCAGCACCGGGGGGCTCGGTCAGCCCCAGCATTTT CASTGGLGQPQHF
TRBJ2-1 - TRBD2 TRBV24-1 TGTGCCACCAGTCGATCCGGAGAGGGAGGGTACAATGAGCAGTTCTTC CATSRSGEGGYNEQFF
TRBJ2-3 - - TRBV5-6 TGTGCCAGCAGCTTGCCCGGTAGTTTCGTCTACACAGATACGCAGTATTTT CASSLPGSFVYTDTQYF
TRBJ1-5 few - TRBV24-1 TGTGCCACCGGTTCCTATAGCAATCAGCCCCAGCATTTT CATGSYSNQPQHF
TRBJ2-3 many TRBD2 TRBV20-1 TGCAGTGCTAGAGATCCTGCGGGGGGGGATACGCAGTATTTT CSARDPAGGDTQYF
TRBJ2-1 few - TRBV24-1 TGTGCCACCAGTGATCGCGTAGGGGCGATCAATGAGCAGTTCTTC CATSDRVGAINEQFF
TRBJ2-5 - - TRBV30 TGTGCCTGTCCCTGGGGGGAAGAGACCCAGTACTTC CACPWGEETQYF
TRBJ2-7 - - TRBV12-3/TRBV12-4 TGTGCCAGCAGTATGCGGGCAGGGGTCTACGAGCAGTACTTC CASSMRAGVYEQYF
TRBJ2-4 few TRBD2 TRBV27 TGTGCCAGCAGTTTATCGCCACTAGCGGGGGGTGGCAAAAACATTCAGTACTTC CASSLSPLAGGGKNIQYF
TRBJ2-7 - TRBD1 TRBV29-1 TGCAGCGTTTCGGGACAGGGAAACGAGCAGTACTTC CSVSGQGNEQYF
TRBJ2-1 few - TRBV7-2 TGTGCCAGCAGCTTCGGCCCAGGGACCCTGTACAATGAGCAGTTCTTC CASSFGPGTLYNEQFF
TRBJ2-3 - - TRBV24-1 TGTGCCACCAGTGATTTTACCACAGGGAGTTATACGCAGTATTTT CATSDFTTGSYTQYF
TRBJ1-1 - - TRBV27 TGTGCCAGCAGTTCTAGACCTCACACTGAAGCTTTCTTT CASSSRPHTEAFF
TRBJ2-2 few TRBD2 TRBV3-1 TGTGCCAGCAGCCAAGATGTTCTAGCGGGGTCGAACACCGGGGAGCTGTTTTTT CASSQDVLAGSNTGELFF
TRBJ2-7 few - TRBV7-9 TGTGCCAGCAGCAGGGGAGTCGCTCTGGGGCTCTACGAGCAGTACTTC CASSRGVALGLYEQYF
TRBJ2-1 - - TRBV9 TGTGCCAGCAGCGGGACGAGCTCCTACAATGAGCAGTTCTTC CASSGTSSYNEQFF
TRBJ2-1 - TRBD2 TRBV19 TGTGCCAGTAGTCTAGCGGGGGGGCCTCTAGGAAACAATGAGCAGTTCTTC CASSLAGGPLGNNEQFF
TRBJ2-5 few - TRBV5-4 TGTGCCAGCAGCTTGGAAAGCGTGGAGACCCAGTACTTC CASSLESVETQYF
TRBJ1-1 few TRBD1 TRBV14 TGTGCCAGCAGCTCCCAGTTCCTCAATACAGGGGTGAACACTGAAGCTTTCTTT CASSSQFLNTGVNTEAFF
TRBJ2-7 - - TRBV7-6 TGTGCCAGCAGCATGGACCAGGGGGGGAACGAGCAGTACTTC CASSMDQGGNEQYF
TRBJ2-7 - TRBD1 TRBV12-3/TRBV12-4 TGTGCCAGCAGTCCACAGGGGGCCAGCTCCTACGAGCAGTACTTC CASSPQGASSYEQYF
TRBJ2-7 - - TRBV6-5 TGTGCCAGCAGTCTACGGATTGCCTACGAGCAGTACTTC CASSLRIAYEQYF
TRBJ2-5 once TRBD2 TRBV5-4 TGTGCCAGCAGCTCCCGGACCGGACTAGCAACCGCCCAGTACTTC CASSSRTGLATAQYF
TRBJ2-1 few - TRBV28 TGTGCCAGTAGGACGTTGAGCTCCTACAATGAGCAGTTCTTC CASRTLSSYNEQFF
TRBJ2-3 - - TRBV4-1 TGCGCCAGCAGCCAATGGGTAGGCCAGGAAGGAGATACGCAGTATTTT CASSQWVGQEGDTQYF
TRBJ1-5 many TRBD1 TRBV25-1 TGTGCCAGCAGTGAATCGACAGGGGTACAGCCCCAGCATTTT CASSESTGVQPQHF
TRBJ1-1 - - TRBV20-1 TGTGCGGCAAAGGACCCCATGAACACTGAAGCTTTCTTT CAAKDPMNTEAFF
TRBJ1-3 few TRBD1 TRBV7-9 TGTGCCAGCAGCTTCGACAGGGGGTTCTCTGGAAACACCATATATTTT CASSFDRGFSGNTIYF
TRBJ2-5 few TRBD2 TRBV7-9 TGTGCCAGCAGCTTAGTCGGGACTACCCAAGAGACCCAGTACTTC CASSLVGTTQETQYF
TRBJ1-2 - - TRBV2 TGTGCCAGCAGTGAAACCGTCTACACCTTC CASSETVYTF
TRBJ2-2 few - TRBV5-1 TGCGCCAGCAGCCAAAGTACAGGGAACGGGGAGCTGTTTTTT CASSQSTGNGELFF
TRBJ2-7 few - TRBV20-1 TGCAGTGCTAGTCAATATGCTAGCTACGAGCAGTACTTC CSASQYASYEQYF
TRBJ2-1 - - TRBV5-1 TGCGCCAGCAGCTTGGACAGGCCCGATGAGCAGTTCTTC CASSLDRPDEQFF
TRBJ2-7 - - TRBV9 TGTGCCAGCAGCGTAGGGACGGTGAGGTACGAGCAGTACTTC CASSVGTVRYEQYF
TRBJ1-5 - TRBD1 TRBV6-6 TGTGCCAGCAGTTACAGGGGGCATGGAAATCAGCCCCAGCATTTT CASSYRGHGNQPQHF
TRBJ2-7 many - TRBV5-1 TGCGCCAGCAGCTTGGCGGGAAGCTCCTACGAGCAGTACTTC CASSLAGSSYEQYF
TRBJ2-3 few TRBD1 TRBV12-3/TRBV12-4 TGTGCCAGCAGTGACAGGGGACCAAGCACAGATACGCAGTATTTT CASSDRGPSTDTQYF
TRBJ2-7 - - TRBV18 TGTGCCAGCTCACCACCGACGGGAGCCTACGAGCAGTACTTC CASSPPTGAYEQYF
TRBJ2-3 - - TRBV12-3/TRBV12-4 TGTGCCAGCAGTCAGACAGGCACTCGCACAGATACGCAGTATTTT CASSQTGTRTDTQYF
TRBJ2-1 few TRBD2 TRBV6-6 TGTGCCAGCTCTCTAGCGGGGGGGCAGGTTGAGCAGTTCTTC CASSLAGGQVEQFF